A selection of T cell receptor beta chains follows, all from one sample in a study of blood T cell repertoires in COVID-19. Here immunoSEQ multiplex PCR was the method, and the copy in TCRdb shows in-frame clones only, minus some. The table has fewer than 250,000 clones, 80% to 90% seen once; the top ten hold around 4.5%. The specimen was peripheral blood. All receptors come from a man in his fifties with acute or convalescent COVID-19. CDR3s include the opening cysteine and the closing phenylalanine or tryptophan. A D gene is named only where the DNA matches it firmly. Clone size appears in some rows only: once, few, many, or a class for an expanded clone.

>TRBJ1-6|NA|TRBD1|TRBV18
TGTGCCAGCTCCCCCGGGACAGGAGATTCACCCCTCCACTTT
CASSPGTGDSPLHF
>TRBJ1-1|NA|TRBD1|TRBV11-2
TGTGCCAGCAGCCTAGGGACAGGCACTGAAGCTTTCTTT
CASSLGTGTEAFF
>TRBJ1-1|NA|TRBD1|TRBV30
TGTGCCTGGAGTGTGGTGACAGGGTTGGTTGAAGCTTTCTTT
CAWSVVTGLVEAFF
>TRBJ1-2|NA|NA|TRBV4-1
TGCGCCAGCAGCCAAGATATGGGGGGAACCTACTATGGCTACACCTTC
CASSQDMGGTYYGYTF
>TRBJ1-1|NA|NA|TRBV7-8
TGTGCCAGCAACCCGACAGCGAACACTGAAGCTTTCTTT
CASNPTANTEAFF
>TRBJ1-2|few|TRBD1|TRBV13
TGTGCCAGCAGCCGTGTAGCCCGGACAGGGGCTTATGGCTACACCTTC
CASSRVARTGAYGYTF
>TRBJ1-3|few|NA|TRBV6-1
TGTGCCAGCAGTGTACTGTTCTCCAACTCTGGAAACACCATATATTTT
CASSVLFSNSGNTIYF
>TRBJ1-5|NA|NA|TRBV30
TGTGCCTGGAGTGTAGCCATTCATCAGCCCCAGCATTTT
CAWSVAIHQPQHF
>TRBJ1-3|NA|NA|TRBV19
TGTGCCAGTAGTATACTGGAGCGCCGACTCTCTGGAAACACCATATATTTT
CASSILERRLSGNTIYF
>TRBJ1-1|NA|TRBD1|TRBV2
TGTGCCAGCATCTTTCCGGGACAGGGGAACACTGAAGCTTTCTTT
CASIFPGQGNTEAFF
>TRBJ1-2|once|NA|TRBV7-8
TGTGCCAGCAGCCCTAGGGGGAGTAACTATGGCTACACCTTC
CASSPRGSNYGYTF
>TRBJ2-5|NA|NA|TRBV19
TGTGCCAGTAGTATAGATACTAGCACGGCCCAGTACTTC
CASSIDTSTAQYF
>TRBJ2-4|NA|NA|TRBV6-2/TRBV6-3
TGTGCCAGCAGTTACTCCATGGGGCAGAACATTCAGTACTTC
CASSYSMGQNIQYF
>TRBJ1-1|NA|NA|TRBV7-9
TGTGCCAGCAGCCGTCTGACAGCTGAAGCTTTCTTT
CASSRLTAEAFF
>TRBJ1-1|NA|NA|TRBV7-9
TGTGCCAGCAGCTTCCAGGACACTGAAGCTTTCTTT
CASSFQDTEAFF
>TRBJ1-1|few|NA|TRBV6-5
TGTGCCAGCAGATTTGAGGGTGGCACTGAAGCTTTCTTT
CASRFEGGTEAFF
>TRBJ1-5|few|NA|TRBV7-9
TGTGCCAGCAGCTCAAGCGGGCCGGCAGGGATGCCCCAGCATTTT
CASSSSGPAGMPQHF
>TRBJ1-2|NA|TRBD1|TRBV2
TGTGCCAGCAGTGGAGGCCAGGGGGCAGGGTGGAACTATGGCTACACCTTC
CASSGGQGAGWNYGYTF
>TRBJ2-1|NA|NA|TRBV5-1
TGCGCCAGCAGCTCAAACAGTCGCCTTACTTACAATGAGCAGTTCTTC
CASSSNSRLTYNEQFF
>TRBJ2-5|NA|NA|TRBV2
TGTGCCACCAAGCTCAGACTTAATCAAGAGACCCAGTACTTC
CATKLRLNQETQYF
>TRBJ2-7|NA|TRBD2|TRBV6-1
TGTGCCAGCAGTGAATCTAGCGGGGGGCATATGACCTACGAGCAGTACTTC
CASSESSGGHMTYEQYF
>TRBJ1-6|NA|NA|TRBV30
TGTGCCTGGGGGGGACACGGATCGTCACCCCTCCACTTT
CAWGGHGSSPLHF
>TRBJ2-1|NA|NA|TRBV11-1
TGTGCCAGCAGCCCTCCCGGGACTCGAAGATACAATGAGCAGTTCTTC
CASSPPGTRRYNEQFF
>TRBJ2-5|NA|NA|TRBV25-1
TGTGCCAGCAGTGAATATATCGGGACCCAGTACTTC
CASSEYIGTQYF
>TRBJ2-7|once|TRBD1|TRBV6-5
TGTGCCAGCAGGTCGGGACAGGGAACCTACGAGCAGTACTTC
CASRSGQGTYEQYF
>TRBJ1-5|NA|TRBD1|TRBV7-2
TGTGCCAGCAGCTCCCGACAGGGGAATCAGCCCCAGCATTTT
CASSSRQGNQPQHF
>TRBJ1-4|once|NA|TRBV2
TGTGCCAGCAGTGAATTGACAGTTAATGAAAAACTGTTTTTT
CASSELTVNEKLFF
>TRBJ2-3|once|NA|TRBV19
TGTGCCAGTAAAGGGCTGGAGGGGTTGGCAGATACGCAGTATTTT
CASKGLEGLADTQYF
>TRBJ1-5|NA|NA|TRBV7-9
TGTGCCAGCTCATCGGGCAGGGTAGATCAGCCCCAGCATTTT
CASSSGRVDQPQHF
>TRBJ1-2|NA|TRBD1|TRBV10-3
TGTGCCATCGGTAGGGGGCGCGACTATGGCTACACCTTC
CAIGRGRDYGYTF
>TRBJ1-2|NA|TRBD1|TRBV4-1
TGCGCCAGCAGCCAAGGACAGGGGGCAGGGTATGGCTACACCTTC
CASSQGQGAGYGYTF
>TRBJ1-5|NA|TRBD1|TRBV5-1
TGCGCCAGCAGCTTTGCGGGACAGGAGGGTCAGCCCCAGCATTTT
CASSFAGQEGQPQHF
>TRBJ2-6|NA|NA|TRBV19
TGTGCCAGTAGTATCAACTACCCTGGGGCCAACGTCCTGACTTTC
CASSINYPGANVLTF